This entry describes one T cell receptor (beta chain). This entry comes from a study of blood T cell repertoires in COVID-19. Here immunoSEQ multiplex PCR was the method, and the copy in TCRdb shows in-frame clones only, minus some. The repertoire has roughly 81,000 clones, roughly 86% of them found once; the top ten carry around 5.2%. CDR3 length equals 15 residues. Trimming removed 1 base from V and 4 bases from J, with 11 bases in between. From germline, CDR1 is MNHEY and CDR2 SMNVEV (reference sequence). The origin of this receptor is a man aged 40-49 years with acute or convalescent COVID-19. The gene calls are TRBV27 and TRBJ1-3; TRBD1 might be the D (5 bases). Sequencing used peripheral blood. The CDR3 loop is CASSLWGGSGNTIYF. In nucleotides, the CDR3 is TGTGCCAGCAGTTTATGGGGCGGATCCGGAAACACCATATATTTT.